A single sample gave rise to the 32 T cell receptor beta chains below, sequenced in a study of prognosis after radiotherapy for stage I lung cancer. It was by two-round multiplex PCR that TCR beta CDR3 was amplified from genomic DNA. Primers targeting each individual TRBV and TRBJ gene were applied in first-round PCR. TCRdb re-analysed the multiplex PCR reads in MiXCR, keeping a single row per CDR3 protein. The sample lists 20,000 to 30,000 distinct CDR3 sequences; around 43% were seen once. The specimen comprised PBMCs, sampled before or after stereotactic body radiation therapy (not recorded which). The receptor set was obtained from a donor over 45 with non-small cell lung cancer.

This clonotype was detected a few times. It differs at one base from a far larger clone, so likely a read error. This sequence joins TRBV12-3 or TRBV12-4 and TRBJ2-5, with 8 bases identical to TRBD2. The CDR3 has 14 residues. J was trimmed by 3 bases and V by 6 bases; bases with no gene match: 6. The CDR3 DNA sequence: TGTGCCAGCAGCAACACGGGGGGGGAAGAGACCCAGTACTTC. This translates into CASSNTGGEETQYF.

This clonotype was detected only a few times. A read error may explain this, as a much larger clone is one base away. The rearrangement uses TRBV20-1 and TRBJ2-7, with 10 bases lining up with TRBD1. Germline loops: CDR1 DFQATT, CDR2 SNEGSKA (reference sequence). CDR3 length: 16 residues. CDR3 amino acids: CSAPQGVGTGDHDQYF. The CDR3 DNA follows: TGCAGTGCCCCGCAAGGAGTCGGGACAGGGGACCACGATCAGTACTTC.

J is TRBJ1-5 and V is TRBV11-3, with D unresolved. Germline-derived CDR1 and CDR2 are SGHNT and YENEEA. V was pared by 0 bases and J by 13 bases, with 13 bases between. The CDR3 is made up of 13 amino acids. The CDR3 DNA reads TGTGCCAGCAGCTTAGAGCCGACGCCAGATCAGCATTTT. Translating it yields CASSLEPTPDQHF. Looking up the rest from reference TRBV11-3 and TRBJ1-5 gives the full variable domain: EAGVVQSPRYKIIEKKQPVAFWCNPISGHNTLYWYLQNLGQGPELLIRYENEEAVDDSQLPKDRFSAERLKGVDSTLKIQPAELGDSAVYLCASSLEPTPDQHFGDGTRLSIL.

V gene TRBV7-9 combines with J gene TRBJ1-3; unclear D gene. There are 18 residues in the CDR3. V was trimmed by 5 bases and J by 2 bases, leaving 22 bases between them. Germline assignment: CDR1 SEHNR and CDR2 FQNEAQ (reference sequence). The CDR3 protein is CASSPPMGSMGTGNTIYF. The CDR3 DNA follows: TGTGCCAGCAGCCCCCCCATGGGAAGCATGGGAACTGGAAACACCATATATTTT. The full variable domain, rest sourced from reference TRBV7-9 and TRBJ1-3, is DTGVSQNPRHKITKRGQNVTFRCDPISEHNRLYWYRQTLGQGPEFLTYFQNEAQLEKSRLLSDRFSAERPKGSFSTLEIQRTEQGDSAMYLCASSPPMGSMGTGNTIYFGEGSWLTVV.

This clonotype was recorded at least ten times. CDR3 sequence reads: CASSLDLGGTQYF. The CDR3 nucleotides read TGTGCCAGCAGCTTGGATCTGGGAGGGACCCAGTACTTC. The genes are TRBV5-6 and TRBJ2-5, with a possible D match to TRBD2 (6 bases). From germline, CDR1 is SGHDT and CDR2 YYEEEE. The germline V and J ends were trimmed by 0 bases and 7 bases, with 10 bases remaining between them. This CDR3 contains 13 residues.

In this sample, this clonotype turned up many times. The chain links TRBV20-1 to TRBJ1-4; 8 bases fit TRBD1. CDR3 length: 13 residues. CDR1 is DFQATT and CDR2 is SNEGSKA in the germline V gene (reference sequence). With V trimmed by 5 bases and J by 8 bases, 7 bases remained unmatched. The CDR3 region is CSASTGEKEKLFF. The CDR3 coding sequence is TGCAGTGCTTCGACAGGGGAGAAAGAAAAACTGTTTTTT.

By share of the sample, this clonotype is medium-sized. The rearrangement links TRBV6-2 or TRBV6-3 to TRBJ1-1, with unresolved D. CDR3 length: 11 residues. V lost 6 bases, J lost 8 bases, and 10 bases lay in between. Germline V gives CDR1 MNHEY, CDR2 SVGEGT. The CDR3 region is CASRLGREAFF. The CDR3 DNA is TGTGCCAGCAGGTTGGGGAGAGAAGCTTTCTTT.

This clonotype was seen repeatedly, ten times or more. This rearrangement joins TRBV6-2 or TRBV6-3 to TRBJ1-3; D gene unclear. CDR1 MNHEY and CDR2 SVGEGT come from the germline V gene. The CDR3 is 13 amino acids. Trimming shortened V by 6 bases and J by 5 bases, and 11 bases separated the two germline ends. Written as DNA, the CDR3 is TGTGCCAGCAGCCGGGTGGGAAGAAACACCATATATTTT. Its protein product is CASSRVGRNTIYF.

This clonotype was recorded at least ten times. The chain combines TRBV5-6 with TRBJ2-1; D unclear. The CDR3 has 13 residues. V was cut by 1 base and J by 6 bases, with 8 bases left in between. CDR1 SGHDT and CDR2 YYEEEE come from the germline V gene. This CDR3 is CASSLTTFNEQFF. CDR3 DNA sequence: TGTGCCAGCAGCTTGACCACGTTCAATGAGCAGTTCTTC.

This clonotype was recorded at least ten times. This sequence may be a read error, since a much larger clone differs from it by one base. The chain recombines TRBV19 with TRBJ2-3; D ambiguous. The germline V gene encodes CDR1 LNHDA and CDR2 SQIVND (reference sequence). V gave up 3 bases and J gave up 6 bases, with 19 bases separating them. The CDR3 length is 16 residues. The CDR3 reads CASSIRATQSCDTQYF. CDR3 DNA: TGTGCCAGTAGTATTCGCGCGACCCAAAGTTGTGATACGCAGTATTTT.

This sequence joins TRBV12-3 or TRBV12-4 and TRBJ1-1; tentatively, D is TRBD1 (6 bases). This CDR3 has 15 residues. V was cut by 2 bases and J by 0 bases, with 10 bases left in between. The CDR3 loop reads CASSLSDSMNTEAFF. CDR3 coding DNA: TGTGCCAGCAGTTTATCGGACAGCATGAACACTGAAGCTTTCTTT.

This clonotype was recorded a few times. This likely came from a read error, as a far larger clone is one base away. The rearrangement links TRBV6-8 to TRBJ1-6; D is perhaps TRBD1 (6 bases). CDR3 size: 14 residues. The germline CDR1 and CDR2 sequences are MNHGY and SAAAGT. The DNA for the CDR3 is TGTGCCAGCAGAGCGCAGGGGCAATCGTCACTCCTCCACTTT. Residues: CASRAQGQSSLLHF.

The chain carries TRBV7-9 and TRBJ2-2; 9 nucleotides align to TRBD2. Looked up from germline, CDR1 is SEHNR and CDR2 is FQNEAQ (reference sequence). Trimming at V came to 1 base and at J to 4 bases, leaving 7 bases not matched to a gene. The CDR3 is 17 residues long. CDR3 bases: TGTGCCAGCAGCTTAGGGTTGCTAGCGGGACCCACCGGGGAGCTGTTTTTT. It yields the protein CASSLGLLAGPTGELFF. Complete variable domain (other parts from reference TRBV7-9 and TRBJ2-2): DTGVSQNPRHKITKRGQNVTFRCDPISEHNRLYWYRQTLGQGPEFLTYFQNEAQLEKSRLLSDRFSAERPKGSFSTLEIQRTEQGDSAMYLCASSLGLLAGPTGELFFGEGSRLTVL.

This clonotype was seen repeatedly, ten times or more. The chain couples TRBV6-1 to TRBJ2-3; the match to TRBD1 covers 7 bases. V shed 5 bases, J shed 0 bases, and the junction held 5 bases outside the gene matches. Germline CDR1 MNHNS, CDR2 SASEGT. The length of the CDR3 is 15 residues. DNA of the CDR3: TGTGCCAGCAGTACCGGGACAGCTAGCACAGATACGCAGTATTTT. Amino acid sequence: CASSTGTASTDTQYF.

This clonotype was observed at least ten times. This sequence joins TRBV18 and TRBJ2-3; D is possibly TRBD1 or TRBD2 (6 bases each). The CDR3 runs 18 residues. Germline values: CDR1 KGHSH, CDR2 LQKENI. V lost 1 base to trimming and J lost 4 bases, with 21 bases between them. In nucleotides, the CDR3 is TGTGCCAGCTCACCACTACCTACGGCCGGGGGCGCGGCAGATACGCAGTATTTT. It codes for CASSPLPTAGGAADTQYF.

This clonotype was observed many times. The chain joins TRBV27 to TRBJ2-6; D is perhaps TRBD1 or TRBD2 (6 bases each). Germline assignment: CDR1 MNHEY and CDR2 SMNVEV (reference sequence). This CDR3 spans 15 amino acids. The V end lost 2 bases, the J end lost 4 bases, and 9 bases lay between the germline ends. The DNA for the CDR3 is TGTGCCAGCAGTTTACGGGGGCACGGGGCCAACGTCCTGACTTTC. It codes for CASSLRGHGANVLTF.

Remarks on this clonotype: A single base separates this from a much larger clone, so it may be a read error. Because the CDR3 is missing its conserved closing phenylalanine or tryptophan, this is likely a read error. This sequence joins TRBV13 and TRBJ2-5, with 9 positions matching TRBD1. This CDR3 is 15 amino acids long. The V and J ends lost 0 bases and 4 bases, in that order; junction bases with no gene match: 3. Germline CDR1 reads PRHDT; CDR2 reads FYEKMQ (reference sequence). CDR3: CASSLGTGGLETQYL. The DNA of the CDR3 is TGTGCCAGCAGCTTAGGGACAGGGGGTTTAGAGACCCAGTACTTA.

About this clonotype itself: With only one base between it and a far larger clone, this is likely a read error. This chain links TRBV25-1 with TRBJ2-2; D might be TRBD1 (6 bases). CDR1 is MGHDK and CDR2 is SYGVNS in the germline V gene. This CDR3 spans 14 amino acids. The CDR3 here is CAISARGNTGELFF. Written as DNA, the CDR3 is TGTGCCATCAGTGCCAGGGGGAACACCGGGGAGCTGTTTTTT.

This clonotype is medium-sized. The chain couples TRBV11-2 to TRBJ2-7; possibly TRBD1 or TRBD2 for D (5 bases each). Per germline, CDR1 SGHAT and CDR2 FQNNGV. The CDR3 is made up of 15 amino acids. Trimming pared 5 bases from V and 7 bases from J, leaving 21 bases between. CDR3 DNA sequence: TGTGCCAGCAGCCCTGACGGTGTGAGGGGACGGGAGCAGTACTTC. This translates into CASSPDGVRGREQYF.

This clonotype was observed many times. This chain's CDR3 is CASSPSVQGLNTEAFF. The CDR3, as DNA: TGTGCCAGCAGCCCGTCGGTCCAGGGCCTGAACACTGAAGCTTTCTTT. This chain joins TRBV5-6 and TRBJ1-1; the D gene is possibly TRBD1 (5 bases). Germline loops: CDR1 SGHDT, CDR2 YYEEEE. This CDR3 spans 16 amino acids. Trimming took off 4 bases at V and 0 bases at J, with 16 bases between the two ends.

The chain has TRBV27 and TRBJ2-7; D unclear. Trimming removed 6 bases at V and 0 bases at J, with 15 bases between. The CDR3 is 15 amino acids. Looked up from germline, CDR1 is MNHEY and CDR2 is SMNVEV (reference sequence). The CDR3 loop reads CASSSPGASSYEQYF. In nucleotides, the CDR3 is TGTGCCAGCAGCAGCCCGGGTGCGAGCTCCTACGAGCAGTACTTC.

The chain employs TRBV19 and TRBJ2-1; 10 bases map to TRBD2. CDR1 and CDR2 (germline): LNHDA, SQIVND (reference sequence). Trimming took 3 bases from V and 7 from J; bases not matched to a gene: 3. The CDR3 loop spans 14 amino acids. The CDR3 region is CASSMTSGWNEQFF. CDR3 DNA: TGTGCCAGTAGTATGACTAGCGGGTGGAATGAGCAGTTCTTC.

The rearrangement uses TRBV20-1 and TRBJ2-5, with 9 positions matching TRBD2. CDR1 is DFQATT and CDR2 is SNEGSKA in the germline V gene (reference sequence). The CDR3 has 13 amino acids. V was pared by 7 bases and J by 0 bases, with 3 bases of the junction left unmatched. DNA of the CDR3: TGCAGTGTAAGACTAGCGGACCAAGAGACCCAGTACTTC. Translation gives CSVRLADQETQYF.

The sample holds one count of this clonotype. The rearrangement joins TRBV28 to TRBJ1-6; tentative D call: TRBD1 (5 bases). The CDR3 length is 18 residues. The V gene lost 5 bases and the J gene lost 6 bases, with 23 bases spanning the gap. Germline lookup yields CDR1 MDHEN and CDR2 SYDVKM. The CDR3 sequence: CASSPDLSTGSLNSPLHF. The CDR3 DNA reads TGTGCCAGCAGTCCTGACTTATCTACAGGTTCCCTTAATTCACCCCTCCACTTT.

This clonotype was counted many times. J is TRBJ1-4 and V is TRBV28; D unresolved. CDR1 and CDR2 (germline): MDHEN, SYDVKM. The CDR3 consists of 17 residues. V shed 2 bases and J shed 8 bases, with 21 bases lying between them. In DNA, the CDR3 is TGTGCCAGCAGTTTAACACAAACAGCATACCAGCCGGAAAAACTGTTTTTT. Protein: CASSLTQTAYQPEKLFF.

As to this clonotype: A much larger clone lies a single base off, so this may be a read error. This chain joins TRBV6-5 and TRBJ1-1, with D possibly matching TRBD1 (5 bases). The CDR3 spans 15 residues. CDR1 and CDR2 (germline): MNHEY, SVGAGI. CDR3 residues: CASSYSAGRASESFF. DNA of the CDR3: TGTGCCAGCAGTTACTCGGCAGGGAGGGCCTCTGAATCTTTCTTT.

Worth noting for this clonotype: As the CDR3 is not closed by the conserved phenylalanine or tryptophan, this likely results from a read error. This chain joins TRBV2 and TRBJ1-5; D not certain. The germline V gene encodes CDR1 SNHLY and CDR2 FYNNEI. This CDR3 has 13 amino acids. This CDR3 is CASSEQVNHPQHL. As DNA, the CDR3 is TGTGCCAGCAGTGAACAGGTCAATCATCCCCAGCATTTG.

This clonotype was detected once. This likely traces to a read error, being one base from a far larger clone. V gene TRBV6-8 combines with J gene TRBJ2-5, with no clear D. The germline V gene encodes CDR1 MNHGY and CDR2 SAAAGT. The CDR3 totals 13 residues. In nucleotides, the CDR3 is TGTGTCAGCAGCCCCATGGAGCAAGAGACCCAGTACTTC. Translated, it gives CVSSPMEQETQYF.

The sample holds many counts of this clonotype. The V gene is TRBV7-9, the J gene TRBJ1-4; a weak D match, TRBD1 (5 bases). The V gene's germline CDR1 is SEHNR and CDR2 FQNEAQ (reference sequence). V was pared by 2 bases and J by 5 bases, with 9 bases between. The CDR3 totals 14 residues. The CDR3 reads CASSLQGSNEKLFF. In DNA form, the CDR3 reads TGTGCCAGCAGCTTACAGGGTTCAAATGAAAAACTGTTTTTT.

J is TRBJ2-1 and V is TRBV7-9; no clear D gene. Deletions cut 1 base from V and 4 bases from J, with 11 bases between. Germline-derived CDR1 and CDR2 are SEHNR and FQNEAQ (reference sequence). This CDR3 is built from 15 residues. CDR3 region: CASSLDLEIYNEQFF. For the CDR3, the DNA is TGTGCCAGCAGCTTAGACCTAGAAATATACAATGAGCAGTTCTTC.

This clonotype appeared many times. The rearrangement links TRBV20-1 to TRBJ1-1; D ambiguous. In germline, CDR1 is DFQATT, CDR2 SNEGSKA (reference sequence). V lost 0 bases and J 0 bases, leaving 8 bases between the germline ends. The CDR3 consists of 14 residues. CDR3 DNA sequence: TGCAGTGCTAGAGAAGGTTTAATGAACACTGAAGCTTTCTTT. This codes for CSAREGLMNTEAFF.

In the case of this clonotype: This could be a read error, since a much larger clone is one nucleotide away. The rearrangement joins TRBV13 to TRBJ2-3; 8 bases line up with TRBD1. The germline V gene encodes CDR1 PRHDT and CDR2 FYEKMQ (reference sequence). The CDR3 loop spans 17 amino acids. The V segment lost 5 bases and the J segment 8 bases; nucleotides outside the gene matches: 18. This CDR3 reads CASSVGSGQVALVTQYF. CDR3 in DNA: TGTGCCAGCAGCGTGGGGTCGGGACAGGTGGCCCTAGTTACGCAGTATTTT.